Listed below are T cell receptor beta chains from one sample, sequenced in a study of cytomegalovirus exposure and HLA in healthy donors. Here immunoSEQ multiplex PCR was the method, and the copy in TCRdb shows in-frame clones only, minus some. This sample has 100,000 or so clones; 65% to 85% occur once, and the top ten carry around 2%. The sample consisted of PBMCs. These receptors came from a man aged 18-30 years in good health and CMV-seronegative. Each CDR3 is given with its conserved first and last residue. D genes are given only for firm matches. Clone size appears in some rows only: once, few, many, or a class for an expanded clone.

TRBD2	TRBV6-1	TRBJ2-1	NA	CASSEMSGGPQFF	TGTGCCAGCAGTGAGATGAGCGGGGGGCCCCAGTTCTTC
TRBD1	TRBV2	TRBJ1-1	few	CASSEVEGARVEAFF	TGTGCCAGCAGTGAAGTCGAGGGGGCTCGGGTGGAAGCTTTCTTT
TRBD1	TRBV2	TRBJ2-1	NA	CASSRDLDRGREQFF	TGTGCCAGCAGCCGGGACTTGGACAGGGGTCGTGAGCAGTTCTTC
TRBD2	TRBV11-3	TRBJ2-3	NA	CASSLAGGGDTQYF	TGTGCCAGCAGCTTAGCGGGGGGGGGCGATACGCAGTATTTT
NA	TRBV11-2	TRBJ2-3	NA	CASSLDLNKVTDTQYF	TGTGCCAGCAGCTTAGATCTTAACAAAGTCACAGATACGCAGTATTTT
TRBD1	TRBV5-1	TRBJ1-2	NA	CASSRDQGDYGYTF	TGCGCCAGCAGCCGGGACCAGGGGGACTATGGCTACACCTTC
NA	TRBV19	TRBJ1-1	NA	CASTPGGNTEAFF	TGTGCCAGTACCCCCGGGGGGAACACTGAAGCTTTCTTT
NA	TRBV5-6	TRBJ2-1	NA	CASSLATSSSYNEQFF	TGTGCCAGCAGCTTGGCCACCTCGAGCTCCTACAATGAGCAGTTCTTC
TRBD2	TRBV5-6	TRBJ2-7	NA	CASSPALSGGHYEQYF	TGTGCCAGCAGCCCGGCCCTTAGCGGGGGGCACTACGAGCAGTACTTC
NA	TRBV2	TRBJ1-5	few	CASREGGGPQHF	TGTGCCAGCAGGGAGGGTGGGGGGCCCCAGCATTTT
TRBD1	TRBV5-1	TRBJ2-3	NA	CASTTGTDTQYF	TGCGCCAGCACGACAGGGACAGATACGCAGTATTTT
TRBD2	TRBV4-1	TRBJ2-7	few	CASSQFLAGVYEQYF	TGCGCCAGCAGCCAGTTCCTAGCGGGGGTCTACGAGCAGTACTTC
NA	TRBV6-1	TRBJ1-2	few	CAGATTGSYGYTF	TGTGCCGGCGCAACAACAGGGAGCTATGGCTACACCTTC
TRBD1	TRBV19	TRBJ1-5	NA	CASRRQGVEGNQPQHF	TGTGCCAGTAGGCGACAGGGGGTCGAGGGCAATCAGCCCCAGCATTTT
NA	TRBV9	TRBJ2-2	NA	CASSVEGAGELFF	TGTGCCAGCAGCGTAGAAGGGGCCGGGGAGCTGTTTTTT
NA	TRBV27	TRBJ2-3	NA	CASPNEQGKGTDTQYF	TGTGCCAGCCCCAATGAACAGGGTAAAGGGACAGATACGCAGTATTTT
TRBD1	TRBV10-3	TRBJ1-2	NA	CAISDSGQGRGYTF	TGTGCCATCAGTGACTCAGGACAGGGACGCGGCTACACCTTC
NA	TRBV21-1	TRBJ1-5	NA	CASSPGWKSNQPQHF	TGTGCCAGCAGCCCAGGGTGGAAGAGCAATCAGCCCCAGCATTTT
TRBD1	TRBV30	TRBJ1-2	NA	CAWSRGGTGKGYTF	TGTGCCTGGAGTAGGGGAGGGACAGGGAAAGGCTACACCTTC
TRBD1	TRBV6-1	TRBJ1-5	NA	CASRNGQVINQPQHF	TGTGCCAGCAGGAACGGACAGGTCATCAATCAGCCCCAGCATTTT
NA	TRBV7-9	TRBJ1-4	NA	CASSLGEGTNEKLFF	TGTGCCAGCAGCTTAGGGGAGGGGACTAATGAAAAACTGTTTTTT
TRBD1	TRBV6-1	TRBJ1-4	NA	CASRTGGDNEKLFF	TGTGCCAGCAGGACAGGGGGGGATAATGAAAAACTGTTTTTT
NA	TRBV27	TRBJ2-3	NA	CASSLLGGRTDTQYF	TGTGCCAGCAGTTTATTAGGGGGACGCACAGATACGCAGTATTTT
NA	TRBV5-6	TRBJ2-5	NA	CASSLGVASVQETQYF	TGTGCCAGCAGCTTGGGAGTCGCGTCCGTTCAAGAGACCCAGTACTTC
TRBD1	TRBV30	TRBJ1-1	few	CAWSVRDRNTEAFF	TGTGCCTGGAGTGTACGGGACAGGAACACTGAAGCTTTCTTT
TRBD2	TRBV5-8	TRBJ2-5	NA	CASSLEGTSGAGGETQYF	TGTGCCAGCAGCTTGGAAGGGACTAGCGGGGCCGGTGGGGAGACCCAGTACTTC
TRBD2	TRBV27	TRBJ2-7	NA	CASSLSLGGTYEQYF	TGTGCCAGCAGTTTATCATTGGGAGGGACGTACGAGCAGTACTTC
NA	TRBV5-4	TRBJ1-1	NA	CASSLAGISRGNTEAFF	TGTGCCAGCAGCTTGGCCGGCATCTCCCGGGGGAACACTGAAGCTTTCTTT
TRBD1	TRBV7-3	TRBJ2-2	NA	CASSLKPQGAIGTSGELFF	TGTGCCAGCAGCTTAAAACCACAGGGGGCGATTGGAACGTCCGGGGAGCTGTTTTTT
NA	TRBV6-5	TRBJ2-7	NA	CASSYPGASYEQYF	TGTGCCAGCAGCTACCCGGGAGCTTCCTACGAGCAGTACTTC
NA	TRBV10-3	TRBJ2-3	NA	CAMGNRESSDTQYF	TGTGCCATGGGTAACAGGGAATCGTCAGATACGCAGTATTTT
NA	TRBV27	TRBJ1-1	once	CASSGLNTEAFF	TGTGCCAGCAGTGGCCTGAACACTGAAGCTTTCTTT
NA	TRBV4-2	TRBJ2-1	NA	CASSQDRGYNEQFF	TGTGCCAGCAGCCAAGACCGGGGCTACAATGAGCAGTTCTTC
TRBD1	TRBV18	TRBJ2-5	once	CASSPKGQGVETQYF	TGTGCCAGCTCACCCAAGGGACAGGGGGTAGAGACCCAGTACTTC
NA	TRBV30	TRBJ1-2	NA	CAWSVRGDYGYTF	TGTGCCTGGAGTGTACGCGGAGACTATGGCTACACCTTC
NA	TRBV2	TRBJ1-6	NA	CASRGTRMSSYNSPLHF	TGTGCCAGCAGGGGGACAAGGATGAGCTCCTATAATTCACCCCTCCACTTT
NA	TRBV4-1	TRBJ1-2	NA	CASSQDLGRLNYGYTF	TGCGCCAGCAGCCAAGATCTGGGCAGATTAAACTATGGCTACACCTTC
NA	TRBV11-2	TRBJ1-2	NA	CASSLGGPDYGYTF	TGTGCCAGCAGCCTCGGAGGGCCCGACTATGGCTACACCTTC
NA	TRBV18	TRBJ1-5	NA	CASLQGLNQPQHF	TGTGCCAGCTTGCAGGGCCTAAATCAGCCCCAGCATTTT
TRBD1	TRBV5-8	TRBJ1-4	few	CASSLRGPATNEKLFF	TGTGCCAGCAGCTTGAGGGGGCCTGCAACTAATGAAAAACTGTTTTTT
TRBD1	TRBV6-1	TRBJ1-2	NA	CASMGRQGVYGYTF	TGTGCCAGCATGGGGAGACAGGGGGTATATGGCTACACCTTC
NA	TRBV5-1	TRBJ1-5	NA	CASSLDGGATGQPQHF	TGCGCCAGCAGCTTGGACGGGGGGGCGACCGGTCAGCCCCAGCATTTT
NA	TRBV5-1	TRBJ1-3	once	CASSYDGELSGNTIYF	TGCGCCAGCAGCTATGACGGGGAACTCTCTGGAAACACCATATATTTT
NA	TRBV6-6	TRBJ2-3	NA	CASSSTQGDTQYF	TGTGCCAGCAGTAGTACTCAGGGAGATACGCAGTATTTT
TRBD2	TRBV27	TRBJ2-2	NA	CASRGLAGANTGELFF	TGTGCCAGCAGGGGACTAGCGGGGGCGAACACCGGGGAGCTGTTTTTT
TRBD1	TRBV19	TRBJ1-4	NA	CASSRDRAERGANEKLFF	TGTGCCAGTAGTAGAGACAGGGCCGAAAGAGGAGCTAATGAAAAACTGTTTTTT
TRBD1	TRBV6-4	TRBJ1-2	NA	CASIYRGGYTF	TGTGCCAGCATCTACAGGGGTGGCTACACCTTC
TRBD1	TRBV28	TRBJ1-2	few	CASSSQGAIGYTF	TGTGCCAGCAGTTCCCAGGGGGCGATCGGCTACACCTTC
NA	TRBV19	TRBJ1-2	medium-sized	CASSMGDFNYGYTF	TGTGCCAGTAGTATGGGGGACTTCAACTATGGCTACACCTTC
TRBD2	TRBV9	TRBJ2-3	once	CASSVELAGGRGADTQYF	TGTGCCAGCAGCGTAGAACTAGCGGGGGGGCGCGGTGCAGATACGCAGTATTTT
TRBD2	TRBV9	TRBJ2-3	few	CASSSGGSGGSPTDTQYF	TGTGCCAGCAGCTCGGGGGGTAGCGGGGGGTCTCCAACAGATACGCAGTATTTT
TRBD1	TRBV27	TRBJ2-7	NA	CASKSYTGTGTSHEQYF	TGTGCCAGCAAGTCGTATACCGGGACAGGGACTTCCCACGAGCAGTACTTC
NA	TRBV18	TRBJ1-5	NA	CASSLHQPQHF	TGTGCCAGCTCACTACACCAGCCCCAGCATTTT
NA	TRBV6-1	TRBJ2-3	few	CASGRGRDTQYF	TGTGCCAGCGGGCGGGGGCGGGATACGCAGTATTTT
NA	TRBV4-2	TRBJ2-3	NA	CASSQDKHPGGRDTQYF	TGTGCCAGCAGCCAAGATAAACACCCGGGGGGCCGGGATACGCAGTATTTT
NA	TRBV7-2	TRBJ2-7	NA	CASSFLASRLEQYF	TGTGCCAGCAGCTTCCTAGCGTCCCGTCTCGAGCAGTACTTC
NA	TRBV10-1	TRBJ2-2	NA	CASSEILAGELFF	TGCGCCAGCAGTGAAATACTAGCCGGGGAGCTGTTTTTT
TRBD1	TRBV6-5	TRBJ1-1	NA	CASSFQQGLNTEAFF	TGTGCCAGCAGTTTCCAACAGGGGCTGAACACTGAAGCTTTCTTT